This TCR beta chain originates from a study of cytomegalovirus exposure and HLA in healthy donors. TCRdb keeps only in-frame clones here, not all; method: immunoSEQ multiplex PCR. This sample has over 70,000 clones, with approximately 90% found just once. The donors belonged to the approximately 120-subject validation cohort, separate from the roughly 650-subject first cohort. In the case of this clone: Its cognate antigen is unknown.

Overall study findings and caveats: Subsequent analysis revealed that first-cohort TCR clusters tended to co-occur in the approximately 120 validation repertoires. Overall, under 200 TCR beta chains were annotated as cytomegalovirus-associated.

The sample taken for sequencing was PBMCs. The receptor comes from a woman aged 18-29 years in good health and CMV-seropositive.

The CDR3 coding sequence is TGTGCCAGCAGCGTAACGGGATCCTACAATGAGCAGTTCTTC. This sequence encodes CASSVTGSYNEQFF. The rearrangement joins TRBV9 to TRBJ2-1; a weak D match, TRBD2 (5 bases). The V gene lost 1 base and the J gene lost 1 base, with 6 bases spanning the gap. This CDR3 comprises 14 residues. Per the germline V gene, CDR1 is SGDLS and CDR2 is YYNGEE.